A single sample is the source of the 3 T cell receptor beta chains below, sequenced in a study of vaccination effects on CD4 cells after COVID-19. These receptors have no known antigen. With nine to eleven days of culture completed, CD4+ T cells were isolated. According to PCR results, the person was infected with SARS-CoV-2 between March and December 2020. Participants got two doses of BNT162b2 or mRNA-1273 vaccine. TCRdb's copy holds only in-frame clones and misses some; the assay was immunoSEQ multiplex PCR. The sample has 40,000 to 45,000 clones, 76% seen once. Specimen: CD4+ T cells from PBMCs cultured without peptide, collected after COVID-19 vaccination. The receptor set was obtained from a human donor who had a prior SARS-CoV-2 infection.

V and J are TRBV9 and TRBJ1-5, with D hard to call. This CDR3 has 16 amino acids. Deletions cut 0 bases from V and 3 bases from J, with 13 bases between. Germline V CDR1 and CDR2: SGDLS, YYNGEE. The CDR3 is CASSVVGWQHNQPQHF. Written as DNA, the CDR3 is TGTGCCAGCAGCGTAGTTGGGTGGCAGCACAATCAGCCCCAGCATTTT.

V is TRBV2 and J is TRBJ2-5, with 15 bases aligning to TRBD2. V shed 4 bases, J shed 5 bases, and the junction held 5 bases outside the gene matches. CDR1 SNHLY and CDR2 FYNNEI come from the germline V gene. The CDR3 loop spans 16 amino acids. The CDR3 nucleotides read TGTGCCAGCAGTGGGACTAGCGGGGGGGCCGGCGAGACCCAGTACTTC. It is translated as CASSGTSGGAGETQYF.

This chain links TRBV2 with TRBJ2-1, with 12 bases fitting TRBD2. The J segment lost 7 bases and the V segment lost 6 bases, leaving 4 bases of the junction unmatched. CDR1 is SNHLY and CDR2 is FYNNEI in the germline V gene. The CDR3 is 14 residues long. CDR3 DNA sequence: TGTGCCAGCAGGGCTAGCGGGAGGGTGAATGAGCAGTTCTTC. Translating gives CASRASGRVNEQFF.